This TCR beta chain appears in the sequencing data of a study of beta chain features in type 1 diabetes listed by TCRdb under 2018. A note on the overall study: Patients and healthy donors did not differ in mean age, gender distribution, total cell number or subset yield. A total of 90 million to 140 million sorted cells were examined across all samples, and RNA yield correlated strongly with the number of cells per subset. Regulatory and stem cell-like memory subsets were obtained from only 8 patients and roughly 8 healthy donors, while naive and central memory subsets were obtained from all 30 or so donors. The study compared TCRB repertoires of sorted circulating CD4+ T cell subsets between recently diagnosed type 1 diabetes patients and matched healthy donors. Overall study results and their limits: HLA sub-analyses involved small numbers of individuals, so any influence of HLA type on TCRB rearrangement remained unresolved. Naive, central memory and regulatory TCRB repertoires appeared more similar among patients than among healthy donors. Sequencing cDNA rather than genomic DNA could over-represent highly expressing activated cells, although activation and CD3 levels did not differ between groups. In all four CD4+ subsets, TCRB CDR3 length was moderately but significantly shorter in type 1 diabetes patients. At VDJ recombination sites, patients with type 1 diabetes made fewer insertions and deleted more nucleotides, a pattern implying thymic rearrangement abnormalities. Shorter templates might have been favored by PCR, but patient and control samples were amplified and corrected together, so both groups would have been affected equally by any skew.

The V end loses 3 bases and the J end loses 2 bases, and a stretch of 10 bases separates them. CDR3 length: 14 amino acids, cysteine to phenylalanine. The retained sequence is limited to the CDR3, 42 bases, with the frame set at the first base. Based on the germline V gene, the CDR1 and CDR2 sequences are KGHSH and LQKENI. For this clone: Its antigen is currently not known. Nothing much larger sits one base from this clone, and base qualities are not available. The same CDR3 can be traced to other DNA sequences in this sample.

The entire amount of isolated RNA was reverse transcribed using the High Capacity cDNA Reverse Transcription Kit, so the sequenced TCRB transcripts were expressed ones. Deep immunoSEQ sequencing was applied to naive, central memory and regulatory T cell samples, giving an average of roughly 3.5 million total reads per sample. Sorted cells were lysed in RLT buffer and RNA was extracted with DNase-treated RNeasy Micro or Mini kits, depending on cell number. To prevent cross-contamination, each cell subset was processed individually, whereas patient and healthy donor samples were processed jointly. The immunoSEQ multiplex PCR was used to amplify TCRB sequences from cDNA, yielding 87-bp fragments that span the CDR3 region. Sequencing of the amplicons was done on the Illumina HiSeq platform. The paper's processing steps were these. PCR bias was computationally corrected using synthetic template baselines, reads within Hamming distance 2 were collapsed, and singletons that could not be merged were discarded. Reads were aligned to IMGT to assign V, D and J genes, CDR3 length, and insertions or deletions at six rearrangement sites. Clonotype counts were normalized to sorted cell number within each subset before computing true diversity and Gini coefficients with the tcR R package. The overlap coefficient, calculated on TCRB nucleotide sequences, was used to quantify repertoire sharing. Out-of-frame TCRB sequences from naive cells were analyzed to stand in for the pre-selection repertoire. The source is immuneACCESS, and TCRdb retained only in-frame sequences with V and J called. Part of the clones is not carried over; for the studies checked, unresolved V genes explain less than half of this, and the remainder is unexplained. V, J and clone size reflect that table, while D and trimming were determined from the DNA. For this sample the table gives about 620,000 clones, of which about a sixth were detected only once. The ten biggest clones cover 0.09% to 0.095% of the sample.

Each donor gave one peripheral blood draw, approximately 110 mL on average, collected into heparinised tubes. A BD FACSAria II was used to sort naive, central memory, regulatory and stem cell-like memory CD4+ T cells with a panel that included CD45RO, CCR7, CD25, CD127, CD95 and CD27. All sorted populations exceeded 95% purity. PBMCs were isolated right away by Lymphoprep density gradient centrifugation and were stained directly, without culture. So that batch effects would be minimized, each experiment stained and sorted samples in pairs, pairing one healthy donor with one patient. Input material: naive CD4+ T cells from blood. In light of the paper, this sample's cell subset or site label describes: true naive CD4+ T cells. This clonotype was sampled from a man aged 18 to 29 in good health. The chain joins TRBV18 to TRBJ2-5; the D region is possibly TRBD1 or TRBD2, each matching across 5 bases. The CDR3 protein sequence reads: CASSPAGTQETQYF. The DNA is TGTGCCAGCTCACCCGCCGGGACGCAAGAGACCCAGTACTTC.